A selection of T cell receptor beta chains follows, all from one sample in a study of T cells in Graves' hyperthyroidism and ophthalmopathy. Each CDR3 protein is one row after TCRdb ran MiXCR on the multiplex PCR reads. This sample has 350,000 to 400,000 distinct CDR3 sequences, with roughly 13% found just once. The sample consisted of blood. All receptors derive from a woman in her fifties or sixties with Graves' hyperthyroidism. Each CDR3 is given with its conserved first and last residue. A D gene is named only where the DNA matches it firmly. Only some rows state a clone size, as once, few, many or a class for expanded clones.

v_gene,j_gene,abundance,d_gene,CDR3nt,CDR3aa
TRBV20-1,TRBJ2-7,-,TRBD1,TGCAGTGCAGGGACAGGCTACGAGCAGTACTTC,CSAGTGYEQYF
TRBV9,TRBJ2-7,-,TRBD2,TGTGCCAGCAGCGTAGGTGTAGCGGGAGGCTACGAGCAGTACTTC,CASSVGVAGGYEQYF
TRBV30,TRBJ2-3,many,-,TGTGCCTGGAGTGAAGGGCCTAGCACAGATACGCAGTATTTT,CAWSEGPSTDTQYF
TRBV28,TRBJ1-4,many,-,TGTGCCAGCAGTTTGCGCCCAGGTGCTACTAATGAAAAACTGTTTTTT,CASSLRPGATNEKLFF
TRBV20-1,TRBJ1-1,many,-,TGCAGTGCTAGAGATCATCGTCAAATGAACACTGAAGCTTTCTTT,CSARDHRQMNTEAFF
TRBV2,TRBJ2-7,many,-,TGTGCCAGCATGGAGACTACCTACGAGCAGTACTTC,CASMETTYEQYF
TRBV6-1,TRBJ2-1,once,-,-,CASSEVGTGARRFF
TRBV5-1,TRBJ2-5,many,-,TGCGCCAGCAGCTTGGGGGCAGGGCAAGAGACCCAGTACTTC,CASSLGAGQETQYF
TRBV10-3,TRBJ1-4,many,-,TGTGCCATCAGCTCCCCCCAACCCGGACGGAATGAAAAACTGTTTTTT,CAISSPQPGRNEKLFF
TRBV27,TRBJ2-1,many,TRBD2,TGTGCCAGCAGTTTTGTGTTGGGACTAGCGGGCAATGAGCAGTTCTTC,CASSFVLGLAGNEQFF
TRBV14,TRBJ2-5,-,-,TGTGCCAGCAGCCAAGACCGGGGCCCCTGGAGCGAGACCCAGTACTTC,CASSQDRGPWSETQYF
TRBV30,TRBJ1-5,many,-,TGTGCCTGGACCAGGGGAATCGGGCAGCCCCAGCATTTT,CAWTRGIGQPQHF
TRBV28,TRBJ1-1,few,-,TGTGTCAGCAGCACCGACGGCGTGAAGGGGGGCACTGAAGCTTTCTTT,CVSSTDGVKGGTEAFF
TRBV30,TRBJ1-3,many,TRBD1,TGTGCCGGGGGGACAGGTGGCACCATATATTTT,CAGGTGGTIYF
TRBV11-2,TRBJ2-7,many,-,TGTGCCAGCAGCTTATATGGGTGGGGGAGAAACTACGAGCAGTACTTC,CASSLYGWGRNYEQYF
TRBV7-2,TRBJ1-1,-,TRBD1,TGTGCCAGCAGCTTAGTCCCGATAAGACAGGGGGGTTCTGAAGCTTTCTTT,CASSLVPIRQGGSEAFF
TRBV20-1,TRBJ2-3,many,TRBD2,TGCAGTGCCGGCCTTAGCGGGAGCACAGATACGCAGTATTTT,CSAGLSGSTDTQYF
TRBV5-6,TRBJ2-3,-,-,TGTGCCAGCAGCTTGTTACTGCAAGATACGCAGTATTTT,CASSLLLQDTQYF
TRBV11-3,TRBJ2-5,many,TRBD2,TGTGCCAGCAGCCGGGGGGGCGGGAGAGCTGAGACCCAGTACTTC,CASSRGGGRAETQYF
TRBV20-1,TRBJ2-7,-,TRBD2,TGCAGTGCTGGGGCGGGAGGGGGATACGAGCAGTACTTC,CSAGAGGGYEQYF
TRBV7-2,TRBJ2-7,once,TRBD2,TGTGCCAGCAGCCAAAGCGGGAGGCGAGCCTACGAGCAGTACTTC,CASSQSGRRAYEQYF
TRBV10-3,TRBJ2-7,many,TRBD2,TGTGCCACCCAGACTAGCGGGACCTACGAGCAGTACTTC,CATQTSGTYEQYF
TRBV7-8,TRBJ1-2,many,TRBD1,TGTGCCAGCAGCTTATGGGACAGGGGATTGTATGGCTACACCTTC,CASSLWDRGLYGYTF
TRBV5-8,TRBJ2-1,-,TRBD1,TGTGCCAGCAGCGGATGGGGGATTTTTCCGGGGACAGGAGCGCCCTACAATGAGCAGTTCTTC,CASSGWGIFPGTGAPYNEQFF
TRBV28,TRBJ2-1,many,TRBD2,TGTGCCAGCAGTCCTGGACTAGCGGGATATGAGCAGTTCTTC,CASSPGLAGYEQFF
TRBV7-8,TRBJ2-3,many,-,TGTGCCAGCAGCCCGAGGCTGGGCACAGATACGCAGTATTTT,CASSPRLGTDTQYF
TRBV10-3,TRBJ1-2,-,TRBD1,TGTGCCATCAGTGGACAGGGGACTGGCTACACCTTC,CAISGQGTGYTF
TRBV19,TRBJ2-7,few,-,TGTGCCAGTAGTTTTGGGATTTTTTACGAGCAGTACTTC,CASSFGIFYEQYF
TRBV18,TRBJ2-1,few,-,TGTGCCAGCTCACTCCGCGTTTATAGCGGCTCCTACAATGAGCAGTTCTTC,CASSLRVYSGSYNEQFF
TRBV20-1,TRBJ2-7,many,TRBD2,TGCAGTGCTAGAGGCCCGACTAGCACCCTCCCCTACGAGCAGTACTTC,CSARGPTSTLPYEQYF
TRBV5-1,TRBJ2-2,many,TRBD2,TGCGCCAGCAGCTCCTTTAGCGGGAGCGGGAACACCGGGGAGCTGTTTTTT,CASSSFSGSGNTGELFF
TRBV4-1,TRBJ2-5,many,-,TGCGCCAGCAGCCAAGATCTAAGAGAAGAGACCCAGTACTTC,CASSQDLREETQYF
TRBV6-6,TRBJ1-2,many,TRBD1,TGTGCCAGCAGTTACGATTGGGACAGTTTTTTCTATGGCTACACCTTC,CASSYDWDSFFYGYTF
TRBV19,TRBJ1-1,many,-,TGTGCCACCGGCGGGGGGGCCCGGCTCACTGAAGCTTTCTTT,CATGGGARLTEAFF
TRBV7-3,TRBJ2-3,many,TRBD2,TGTGCCAGCAGTAAAACCGGGACTAGTCGCACAGATACGCAGTATTTT,CASSKTGTSRTDTQYF
TRBV19,TRBJ2-1,few,TRBD2,TGTGCCAGTTACGGGAGGGGACCGCACAATGAGCAGTTCTTC,CASYGRGPHNEQFF
TRBV7-2,TRBJ2-4,many,TRBD2,TGTGCCAGCAGCTTAGGGGGTAGCGGGAGCATTCAGTACTTC,CASSLGGSGSIQYF
TRBV11-2,TRBJ2-3,many,-,TGTGCCAGCAGCGGAAGGACAGTGCTGGGTACAGATACGCAGTATTTT,CASSGRTVLGTDTQYF
TRBV20-1,TRBJ1-2,-,-,TGCAGTGCTAGAGCAAAGGGACCTAACTATGGCTACACCTTC,CSARAKGPNYGYTF
TRBV7-9,TRBJ1-2,many,TRBD1,TGTGCCAGCAGACCGACAGGGGGCGCTTTGGATGGCTACACCTTC,CASRPTGGALDGYTF
TRBV28,TRBJ1-4,many,-,TGTGCCAGCAGTCCGGCGGGGACTAATGAAAAACTGTTTTTT,CASSPAGTNEKLFF
TRBV9,TRBJ2-1,many,TRBD2,TGTGCCAGCAGCGTAGGGGGGAGGGATGAGCAGTTCTTC,CASSVGGRDEQFF
TRBV2,TRBJ1-1,many,-,TGTGCCAGCACTCAGGGGCGGGGAATCGTTCGCACTGAAGCTTTCTTT,CASTQGRGIVRTEAFF
TRBV3-1,TRBJ2-1,many,-,TGTGCCAGCAGCCAAGATTTCGGCGGCAATGAGCAGTTCTTC,CASSQDFGGNEQFF
TRBV29-1,TRBJ2-2,-,-,TGCAGCGTCCAGGGAAGGGGCGGGGAGCTGTTTTTT,CSVQGRGGELFF
TRBV7-9,TRBJ2-7,many,TRBD2,TGTGCCAGTGGCGAAGCGGGACGGCCCTACGAGCAGTACTTC,CASGEAGRPYEQYF
TRBV6-1,TRBJ1-2,few,TRBD1,TGTGCCAGCAGTAAGGACAGGGCTGTCTATGGCTACACCTTC,CASSKDRAVYGYTF
TRBV19,TRBJ2-2,few,TRBD2,TGTGCCAGCCTAGCGGGAAGGGGGGAGCTGTTTTTT,CASLAGRGELFF
TRBV7-2,TRBJ1-5,many,TRBD1,TGTGCCAGCAGCTTAGCAGGGACAGGACAGCCCCAGCATTTT,CASSLAGTGQPQHF
TRBV6-1,TRBJ2-4,many,TRBD1,TGTGCCAGTTTCCGACAGGGTGGAAACATTCAGTACTTC,CASFRQGGNIQYF
TRBV27,TRBJ2-5,many,-,TGTGCCAGCAGCCAGGGGAGCCCCCTGCAGACCCAGTACTTC,CASSQGSPLQTQYF
TRBV7-2,TRBJ2-1,many,TRBD2,TGTGCCAGCAGCTCATCTAGCGGGACACACAATGAGCAGTTCTTC,CASSSSSGTHNEQFF
TRBV27,TRBJ2-3,many,TRBD1,TGTGCCAGCAGTCCCGGACAGGGGGCGGATACGCAGTATTTT,CASSPGQGADTQYF
TRBV19,TRBJ1-4,many,-,TGTGCCAGTAGTATTCGGAGGGATGAAAAACTGTTTTTT,CASSIRRDEKLFF
TRBV27,TRBJ2-7,many,TRBD1,TGTGCCAGCAGTTTAGGACAGGGATTCCCCTACGAGCAGTACTTC,CASSLGQGFPYEQYF
TRBV7-9,TRBJ2-5,many,-,TGTGCCAGCAGCGGAACAACGGGGCCGACGGGCACCCAGTACTTC,CASSGTTGPTGTQYF
TRBV6-5,TRBJ2-1,many,TRBD2,TGTGCCAGCAGTTACACGGGACTAGCGGGAGATAGTGAGCAGTTCTTC,CASSYTGLAGDSEQFF
TRBV20-1,TRBJ1-3,-,-,TGCAGTGCTGTACAGCTGAGCTCTGGAAACACCATATATTTT,CSAVQLSSGNTIYF
TRBV3-1,TRBJ2-7,many,TRBD2,TGTGCCAGCAGCCAAACTAGCGGGAAAACCCACGAGCAGTACTTC,CASSQTSGKTHEQYF
TRBV28,TRBJ2-7,-,TRBD2,TGTGCCAGCAGTGCACCGGGACTAGCGAACCACGAGCAGTACTTC,CASSAPGLANHEQYF